This T cell receptor beta chain was obtained from a study of molecular identifiers for immune sequencing clone quantification. The CDR3 extends over 14 amino acids. Germline CDR1 reads SGHKS; CDR2 reads YYEKEE (reference sequence). Naive CD8 T cell sorting was performed on the CD8+CD4-CCR7+CD45RA+ phenotype. As regards this clonotype: At one of its ends the junction is not consistent with the germline gene, which may arise from a read error.

Bulk TCR library preparation followed previously described methods with listed TCR primers. TCRdb called the PCR reads again in MiXCR, with one record for every CDR3 protein. This table holds fewer than 350,000 distinct CDR3 sequences, 20% to 25% found once. J is TRBJ1-1 and V is TRBV5-5; D unresolved. The sample comprised naive CD8+ T cells from blood, with Jurkat cell RNA spiked in. The subset was: FACS-sorted CD8+CD4-CCR7+CD45RA+ naive T cells. The receptor comes from a human donor in good health. Some libraries in this study had Jurkat cell RNA spiked in. The CDR3 spells CAGSLEFGRYEAFF. The CDR3 DNA is TGTGCCGGCAGCTTGGAGTTCGGCAGATATGAAGCTTTCTTT.